This T cell receptor (beta chain) appears in the sequencing data of a study of Ad26.COV2.S vaccination and SARS-CoV-2 variants. This clone has a single count. Treatment specified: 19 received Ad26.COV2.S at low or high dose, single or two shots; roughly five received placebo; per-sample allocation not given. Vaccine and placebo recipients were sampled on day 63 after the first injection. Donation came from an adult in Boston who was aged 18-55 years. Trimming removed 6 bases from V and 8 bases from J; junction bases left unmatched: 6. The CDR3 spans 13 residues. Germline CDR1 SNHLY, CDR2 FYNNEI. Data came from immunoSEQ multiplex PCR; TCRdb stores just in-frame clones and leaves some out. The table has some 300,000 clones, 70% to 90% seen once.

Source: peripheral blood, taken in a trial of Ad26.COV2.S vaccine versus placebo. The receptor comes from a person aged 18-65 years who received the Ad26.COV2.S COVID-19 vaccine or a placebo. The chain links TRBV2 to TRBJ2-1; 8 nucleotides agree with TRBD1. The CDR3 DNA follows: TGTGCCAGCAGGTGGACAGGGTTCGATGAGCAGTTCTTC. Protein product: CASRWTGFDEQFF. Using reference TRBV2 and TRBJ2-1 for the parts outside the CDR3, the full variable domain is EPEVTQTPSHQVTQMGQEVILRCVPISNHLYFYWYRQILGQKVEFLVSFYNNEISEKSEIFDDQFSVERPDGSNFTLKIRSTKLEDSAMYFCASRWTGFDEQFFGPGTRLTVL.